The 16 T cell receptor beta chains in this list originate from one sample, sequenced in a study of blood T cell repertoires in COVID-19. Method: immunoSEQ multiplex PCR; TCRdb's copy keeps in-frame clones and lacks some. Of about 210,000 clones in the sample, 65% to 90% were seen once. Specimen: peripheral blood. These receptors came from a middle-aged man with active or convalescent COVID-19.

This chain uses TRBV4-1 with TRBJ2-1, with TRBD1 as a possible D gene (5 bases). Germline V gene sequence: CDR1 MGHRA, CDR2 YSYEKL. This CDR3 is built from 16 residues. V lost 5 bases and J 0 bases, leaving 14 bases between the germline ends. The CDR3 spells CASSSSDSSSYNEQFF. CDR3 in DNA: TGCGCCAGCAGCTCCTCAGACAGCTCCTCCTACAATGAGCAGTTCTTC.

This clone has just one count. The chain uses TRBV28 and TRBJ2-7; D is perhaps TRBD1 (5 bases). V shed 5 bases and J shed 5 bases, with 7 bases lying between them. This CDR3 comprises 11 residues. CDR1 MDHEN and CDR2 SYDVKM come from the germline V gene. CDR3 in DNA: TGTGCCAGCAGTAGCAGGGACGAGCAGTACTTC. This translates into CASSSRDEQYF.

The chain couples TRBV18 to TRBJ2-1; a possible D gene is TRBD1 (6 bases). Germline CDR1 KGHSH, CDR2 LQKENI. Trimming pared 2 bases from V and 9 bases from J, leaving 8 bases between. The CDR3 is 12 residues long. CDR3 nucleotides: TGTGCCAGCTCACCATGGGGGCGTGAGCAGTTCTTC. Protein sequence: CASSPWGREQFF.

Of note for this clone: Other DNA sequences from this sample encode an identical CDR3 as well. The chain employs TRBV5-4 and TRBJ2-6, with D possibly TRBD1 on 6 matching bases. Trimming took off 2 bases at V and 2 bases at J, with 8 bases between the two ends. This CDR3 comprises 15 residues. Germline assignment: CDR1 SGHNT and CDR2 YYREEE (reference sequence). The CDR3 reads CASSFTGTGANVLTF. The CDR3 DNA is TGTGCCAGCAGCTTTACAGGGACTGGGGCCAACGTCCTGACTTTC.

CDR3 residues: CASSVAGDSSYEQYF. DNA for the CDR3: TGTGCCAGCAGCGTAGCCGGGGATAGCTCCTACGAGCAGTACTTC. The genes are TRBV9 and TRBJ2-7; possible D gene TRBD2, 5 bases. Looked up from germline, CDR1 is SGDLS and CDR2 is YYNGEE. This CDR3 is built from 15 residues. V gave up 0 bases and J gave up 0 bases, with 10 bases separating them.

The chain carries TRBV6-2 or TRBV6-3 and TRBJ1-1; D may be TRBD1 (5 bases). This CDR3 spans 12 amino acids. V was clipped by 5 bases and J by 11 bases, with 15 bases between them. CDR1 is MNHEY and CDR2 is SVGEGT in the germline V gene. CDR3 bases: TGTGCCAGCAGTCTGGGGCGGGAGACCGCTTTCTTT. Translation: CASSLGRETAFF.

This clone appeared a few times. The chain is built from TRBV4-3 and TRBJ2-1; 8 bases agree with TRBD1. Germline CDR1 LGHNA, CDR2 YSLEER. This CDR3 is built from 17 residues. Trimming cost V 0 bases and J 6 bases; bases outside gene matches: 10. The CDR3 protein is CASSQDPSGQVLNEQFF. Here the CDR3 DNA reads TGCGCCAGCAGCCAAGACCCGTCGGGACAGGTACTCAATGAGCAGTTCTTC.

The genes are TRBV7-2 and TRBJ1-2, with 7 positions matching TRBD1. The CDR3 loop spans 13 amino acids. Trimming at V came to 5 bases and at J to 4 bases, leaving 4 bases not matched to a gene. Germline lookup yields CDR1 SGHTA and CDR2 FQGNSA. CDR3 DNA: TGTGCCAGCAGCCGAGACAGGGCCTATGGCTACACCTTC. Amino acids: CASSRDRAYGYTF. Supplemented by reference TRBV7-2 and TRBJ1-2, the full variable domain reads GAGVSQSPSNKVTEKGKDVELRCDPISGHTALYWYRQSLGQGLEFLIYFQGNSAPDKSGLPSDRFSAERTGGSVSTLTIQRTQQEDSAVYLCASSRDRAYGYTFGSGTRLTVV.

The chain recombines TRBV9 with TRBJ2-2, with TRBD1 matching over 7 bases. CDR3 length: 16 residues. CDR1 and CDR2 from the germline V gene are SGDLS and YYNGEE. V lost 4 bases to trimming and J lost 0 bases; unmatched junction nucleotides: 6. The CDR3 sequence: CASSPRDRTNTGELFF. The CDR3 DNA sequence: TGTGCCAGCAGCCCCAGGGACAGAACGAACACCGGGGAGCTGTTTTTT.

The chain has TRBV2 and TRBJ1-6, with D possibly TRBD1 on 5 matching bases. Germline V gene sequence: CDR1 SNHLY, CDR2 FYNNEI. This CDR3 contains 13 residues. V was trimmed by 6 bases and J by 8 bases, leaving 11 bases between them. The CDR3 sequence is CASRGTWDSPLHF. The DNA for the CDR3 is TGTGCCAGCAGAGGGACTTGGGATTCACCCCTCCACTTT.

V usage is TRBV9 and J usage is TRBJ1-1, with D maybe TRBD1 (5 bases). The ends were cut back, 1 base at V and 5 bases at J, with 15 bases in the middle. The CDR3 contains 15 residues. The germline gives CDR1 SGDLS, CDR2 YYNGEE. CDR3 in DNA: TGTGCCAGCAGCGTAATGGGCAGGGCGGAGACTGAAGCTTTCTTT. It codes for CASSVMGRAETEAFF.

The V and J genes are TRBV7-3 and TRBJ2-7, with TRBD1 identical over 8 bases. V dropped 5 bases and J dropped 2; count of bases not matched to a gene: 14. This CDR3 contains 17 residues. From germline, CDR1 is SGHTA and CDR2 FQGTGA. The chain's CDR3 is CASSPPPGQGRPYEQYF. The CDR3 DNA follows: TGTGCCAGCAGCCCCCCGCCCGGACAGGGAAGGCCCTACGAGCAGTACTTC.

V is TRBV29-1 and J is TRBJ1-2; 9 bases are a match to TRBD1. CDR3 length: 11 residues. Germline CDR1 and CDR2: SQVTM and ANQGSEA. With V trimmed by 7 bases and J by 7 bases, 4 bases remained unmatched. This CDR3 reads CSEGTGPGYTF. The CDR3, as DNA: TGCAGCGAGGGGACAGGGCCTGGCTACACCTTC.

The gene calls are TRBV10-2 and TRBJ2-2, with 8 bases matching TRBD1. The CDR3 has 14 residues. Germline V gene data show CDR1 as WSHSY and CDR2 as SAAADI. Trimming removed 6 bases from V and 0 bases from J; junction bases left unmatched: 0. The CDR3: CASRGQANTGELFF. The CDR3 coding sequence is TGCGCCAGCAGGGGACAGGCGAACACCGGGGAGCTGTTTTTT.

The V and J genes are TRBV2 and TRBJ2-2, with 7 bases matching TRBD2. This CDR3 comprises 15 residues. The trim removed 5 bases at V and 1 base at J, leaving 4 bases unmatched. Germline CDR1 SNHLY, CDR2 FYNNEI. In nucleotides, the CDR3 is TGTGCCAGCAGTCCTCTAGCGGTGAACACCGGGGAGCTGTTTTTT. Its translation is CASSPLAVNTGELFF.

The chain's CDR3 is CSVAPAGGRNPYEQYF. The CDR3 DNA is TGCAGCGTTGCCCCTGCTGGCGGGAGAAATCCCTACGAGCAGTACTTC. This sequence joins TRBV29-1 and TRBJ2-7; 7 nucleotides match TRBD2. CDR3 size: 16 residues. After removal of 4 bases from V and 2 bases from J, the junction contained 14 bases not matched to a gene. Germline CDR1 is SQVTM and CDR2 is ANQGSEA.